The clone carrying this T cell receptor beta chain was counted at least ten times. The data stem from a study of blood T cells in healthy people across ages. Trimming left V 4 bases short and J 2 bases short, with 19 bases between. The CDR3 consists of 17 residues. In germline, CDR1 is LGHNA, CDR2 YNFKEQ. Using a J-beta primer mix together with a sample-barcoded 5' primer, a second PCR was run for roughly 7 to 12 cycles. Each CDR3 protein is one row after TCRdb ran MiXCR on the 5' RACE reads. The sample includes 650,000 to 700,000 distinct CDR3 sequences, over 40% of them seen just once. The source of this sequence is a woman older than 75 in good health. The V call is TRBV4-2, the J call TRBJ2-3, with D possibly matching TRBD2 (6 bases). Sequencing input: blood. In DNA form, the CDR3 reads TGTGCCAGCAGCCTCCTGCCCGGGGGTGGGATCACAGATACGCAGTATTTT. This translates into CASSLLPGGGITDTQYF.